Included here is one T cell receptor (beta chain) sequence, with context. The antigen remains undetermined. The PCR used 60 Vbeta and 13 Jbeta primers. The protocol was immunoSEQ multiplex PCR, while the TCRdb copy is restricted to in-frame clones and leaves out a portion. This table holds more than 150,000 clones, approximately 82% found once. V shed 3 bases and J shed 6 bases, with 14 bases lying between them. CDR3 length equals 14 residues. Looked up from germline, CDR1 is MDHEN and CDR2 is SYDVKM. This record comes from a study of cytomegalovirus exposure and HLA in healthy donors. Findings of the study overall: Rates of TCR association differed by HLA locus in a later analysis, with DRB1 highest and HLA-C lowest. As immune exposure information, only CMV serostatus was available.

The material sequenced was PBMCs. This clonotype was obtained from a woman in her thirties or forties in good health and CMV-seropositive. V and J are TRBV28 and TRBJ1-1; tentatively, D is TRBD1 (5 bases). Here the CDR3 reads CASSLHKEGAEAFF. In nucleotides, the CDR3 is TGTGCCAGCAGTTTGCATAAGGAAGGGGCTGAAGCTTTCTTT.